The 10 T cell receptor beta chains given below trace back to one sample, sequenced in a study of OX40 agonist ivuxolimab in advanced cancers. The protocol was immunoSEQ multiplex PCR, while the TCRdb copy is restricted to in-frame clones and leaves out a portion. Among tens of thousands of clones listed, 85% were seen once. The sequenced sample was CD4+ or CD8+ T cells sorted from blood, obtained in a trial of the OX40 agonist ivuxolimab. The receptors were gathered from an adult with an advanced solid tumor such as melanoma, head and neck, liver or kidney cancer.

V is TRBV5-1 and J is TRBJ2-5; 7 bases line up with TRBD2. The trim removed 7 bases at V and 1 base at J, leaving 10 bases unmatched. This CDR3 has 15 amino acids. From germline, CDR1 is SGHRS and CDR2 YFSETQ. The CDR3, as DNA: TGCGCCAGCGCCCCCCCTGGCGGGGGCCAAGAGACCCAGTACTTC. Protein sequence: CASAPPGGGQETQYF.

The rearrangement uses TRBV7-2 and TRBJ1-3; D may be TRBD1 (6 bases). The germline V and J ends were trimmed by 5 bases and 2 bases, with 10 bases remaining between them. Germline-derived CDR1 and CDR2 are SGHTA and FQGNSA. The CDR3 contains 14 residues. This CDR3 is CASSVSGAGNTIYF. The CDR3 DNA reads TGTGCCAGCAGCGTATCAGGGGCTGGAAACACCATATATTTT. Variable domain in full (rest from reference TRBV7-2 and TRBJ1-3): GAGVSQSPSNKVTEKGKDVELRCDPISGHTALYWYRQSLGQGLEFLIYFQGNSAPDKSGLPSDRFSAERTGGSVSTLTIQRTQQEDSAVYLCASSVSGAGNTIYFGEGSWLTVV.

The chain recombines TRBV29-1 with TRBJ2-1; 11 bases map to TRBD1. Germline V lookup: CDR1 SQVTM, CDR2 ANQGSEA. Unmatched junction bases numbered 6, after V lost 6 bases and J lost 5 bases. The CDR3 spans 14 residues. The CDR3 nucleotides are TGCAGCGTCCGGGACAGGGGGATGGACAATGAGCAGTTCTTC. It yields the protein CSVRDRGMDNEQFF.

The chain combines TRBV7-9 with TRBJ1-5, with TRBD1 matching over 7 bases. The CDR3 totals 14 residues. Germline V lookup: CDR1 SEHNR, CDR2 FQNEAQ (reference sequence). J gave up 3 bases and V 5 bases, and 4 bases lay outside the gene matches. CDR3 residues: CASSRGQDNQPQHF. The CDR3 DNA follows: TGTGCCAGCAGCCGAGGACAGGACAATCAGCCCCAGCATTTT.

The chain combines TRBV5-1 with TRBJ2-2; TRBD2 aligns across 11 bases. The CDR3 is 17 amino acids. V lost 0 bases, J lost 0 bases, and 1 base stayed unmatched. CDR1 is SGHRS and CDR2 is YFSETQ in the germline V gene. The CDR3 sequence: CASSLAGLAANTGELFF. Written as DNA, the CDR3 is TGCGCCAGCAGCTTGGCGGGACTAGCGGCGAACACCGGGGAGCTGTTTTTT.

The chain joins TRBV6-5 to TRBJ1-2, with D possibly matching TRBD1 (5 bases). V lost 0 bases and J 8 bases, leaving 16 bases between the germline ends. Germline assignment: CDR1 MNHEY and CDR2 SVGAGI. The CDR3 runs to 15 residues. The CDR3 nucleotides are TGTGCCAGCAGTTACTCCTCCGGGACGGACGCGGGCTACACCTTC. It translates to CASSYSSGTDAGYTF.

The gene calls are TRBV30 and TRBJ1-4; 10 bases match TRBD1. Germline-derived CDR1 and CDR2 are GTSNPN and SVGIG (reference sequence). V gave up 4 bases and J gave up 4 bases; unmatched junction bases: 6. The CDR3 loop spans 15 amino acids. The CDR3 region is CAWKLGTGVNEKLFF. As DNA, the CDR3 is TGTGCCTGGAAACTTGGGACAGGGGTTAATGAAAAACTGTTTTTT.

The count of this clone is one. V usage is TRBV6-4 and J usage is TRBJ1-1; TRBD1 might be the D (6 bases). Germline V CDR1 and CDR2: MRHNA, SNTAGT. V was trimmed by 5 bases and J by 10 bases, leaving 29 bases between them. CDR3 length equals 17 residues. DNA for the CDR3: TGTGCCAGCAGTTACGATCGGGGTCGGGGGGCCAGTAAGGGAGCTTTCTTT. Translated: CASSYDRGRGASKGAFF.

The gene calls are TRBV10-1 and TRBJ2-4, with 9 bases identical to TRBD1. Germline V gene lookup returns CDR1 WNHNN and CDR2 SYGVQD (reference sequence). V dropped 7 bases and J dropped 1; count of bases not matched to a gene: 8. The CDR3 sequence is 16 residues long. The CDR3 DNA follows: TGCGCCAGCACCGGGACAGGGTTTGGGGCCAAAAACATTCAGTACTTC. It specifies CASTGTGFGAKNIQYF.

The chain couples TRBV6-1 to TRBJ1-1; TRBD1 agrees at 9 bases. The CDR3 contains 14 residues. Germline-derived CDR1 and CDR2 are MNHNS and SASEGT. The V gene end was trimmed by 9 bases and the J gene end by 5 bases; junction bases not matched to a gene: 10. The CDR3: CASTADRGGTEAFF. The CDR3 DNA sequence: TGTGCCAGTACGGCGGACAGGGGCGGGACTGAAGCTTTCTTT.